These T cell receptor beta chains were read from a single sample in a study of CD8 T cells in ankylosing spondylitis. TCRdb re-derived calls from the 5' RACE reads in MiXCR, one entry per CDR3 protein. The table includes hundreds of thousands of distinct CDR3 sequences, 7.5% to 9% detected once. The material sequenced was blood, either unsorted or a sorted T cell fraction (not recorded which). The receptors were sampled from a male donor with ankylosing spondylitis or in good health (not recorded which). Both conserved end residues are part of each CDR3. Each record gives: D gene, clone size, V gene, J gene, CDR3 length, CDR3 protein, CDR3 DNA. A D gene is named only where the DNA matches it firmly. The size field is filled for only some rows; it gives once, few, many or a size class.

TRBD1,many,TRBV20-1,TRBJ1-5,15,CSARDGTGTYQPQHF,TGCAGTGCTAGAGATGGGACAGGAACTTATCAGCCCCAGCATTTT
TRBD2,NA,TRBV4-3,TRBJ2-5,15,CASSQGAGGPKTQYF,TGCGCCAGCAGCCAAGGAGCGGGAGGGCCAAAGACCCAGTACTTC
NA,many,TRBV19,TRBJ2-2,13,CASSIGRARELFF,TGTGCCAGTAGTATAGGTAGGGCCCGGGAGCTGTTTTTT
TRBD1,many,TRBV11-2,TRBJ1-5,18,CASSSSQTGFFSNQPQHF,TGTGCCAGCAGCTCGAGTCAGACAGGGTTCTTCAGCAATCAGCCCCAGCATTTT
NA,many,TRBV20-1,TRBJ1-1,14,CSARVGSPNTEAFF,TGCAGTGCTAGAGTGGGGTCCCCGAACACTGAAGCTTTCTTT
TRBD1,many,TRBV7-3,TRBJ1-1,18,CASSLRAVTGGMNTEAFF,TGTGCCAGCAGCTTAAGGGCCGTAACAGGGGGCATGAACACTGAAGCTTTCTTT
NA,few,TRBV12-3/TRBV12-4,TRBJ1-4,14,CASSLGTDNEKLFF,TGTGCCAGCAGTTTAGGGACGGATAATGAAAAACTGTTTTTT
NA,many,TRBV20-1,TRBJ1-5,12,CSAVQGGQPQHF,TGCAGTGCTGTACAGGGCGGTCAGCCCCAGCATTTT
NA,many,TRBV12-5,TRBJ1-3,14,CASGFGGSGNTIYF,TGTGCTAGTGGTTTTGGGGGCTCTGGAAACACCATATATTTT
TRBD1,few,TRBV7-9,TRBJ2-7,14,CASRLDRSSYEQYF,TGTGCCAGCAGACTGGACAGGAGCTCCTACGAGCAGTACTTC
TRBD1,NA,TRBV5-4,TRBJ1-2,14,CASSTSTGGYGYTF,TGTGCCAGCAGCACATCGACAGGGGGATATGGCTACACCTTC
NA,many,TRBV12-3/TRBV12-4,TRBJ2-1,14,CASSLAVLHNEQFF,TGTGCCAGCAGTTTAGCCGTTCTTCACAATGAGCAGTTCTTC
NA,many,TRBV5-1,TRBJ2-7,13,CASSEAERDEQYF,TGCGCCAGCAGTGAGGCGGAGAGGGACGAGCAGTACTTC
NA,NA,TRBV12-3/TRBV12-4,TRBJ2-7,12,CASSLHSYEQYF,TGTGCCAGCAGCCTTCACTCCTACGAGCAGTACTTC
NA,NA,TRBV30,TRBJ2-6,16,CAWSVAARAGANVLTF,TGTGCCTGGAGTGTGGCCGCCAGGGCTGGGGCCAACGTCCTGACTTTC